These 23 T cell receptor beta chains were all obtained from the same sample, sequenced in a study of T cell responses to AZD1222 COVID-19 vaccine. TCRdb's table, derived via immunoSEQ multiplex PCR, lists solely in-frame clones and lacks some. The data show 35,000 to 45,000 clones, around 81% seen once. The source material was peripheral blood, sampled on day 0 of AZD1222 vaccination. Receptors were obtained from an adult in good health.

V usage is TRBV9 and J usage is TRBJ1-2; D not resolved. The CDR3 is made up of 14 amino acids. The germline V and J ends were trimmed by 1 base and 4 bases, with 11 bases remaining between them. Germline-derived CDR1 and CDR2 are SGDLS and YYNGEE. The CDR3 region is CASSVSGDPYGYTF. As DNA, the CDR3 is TGTGCCAGCAGCGTAAGCGGGGATCCCTATGGCTACACCTTC.

The CDR3 loop reads CASSLSGQSYGYTF. The CDR3 DNA reads as TGTGCCAGCAGTTTAAGCGGGCAAAGCTATGGCTACACCTTC. The chain employs TRBV28 and TRBJ1-2; the D is unclear. The CDR3 has 14 residues. The germline gives CDR1 MDHEN, CDR2 SYDVKM. V lost 2 bases and J lost 4, with 11 bases in between.

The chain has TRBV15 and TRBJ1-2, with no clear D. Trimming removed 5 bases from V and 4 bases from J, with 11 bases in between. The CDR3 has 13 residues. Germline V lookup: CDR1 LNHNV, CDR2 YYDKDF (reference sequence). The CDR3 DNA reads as TGTGCCACCAGCTCCGGGGAGGGCTATGGCTACACCTTC. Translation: CATSSGEGYGYTF.

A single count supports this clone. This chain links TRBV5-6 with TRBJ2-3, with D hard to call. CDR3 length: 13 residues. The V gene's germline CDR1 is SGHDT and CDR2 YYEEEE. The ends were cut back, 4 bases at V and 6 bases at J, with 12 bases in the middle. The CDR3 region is CASSLDRRDTQYF. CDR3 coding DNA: TGTGCCAGCAGCCTAGACCGCCGGGATACGCAGTATTTT.

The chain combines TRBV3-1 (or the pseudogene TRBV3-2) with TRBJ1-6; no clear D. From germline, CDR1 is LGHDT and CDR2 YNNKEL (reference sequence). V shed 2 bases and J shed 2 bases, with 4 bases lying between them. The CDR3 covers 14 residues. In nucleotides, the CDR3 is TGTGCCAGCAGCCAATCAGCCTATAATTCACCCCTCCACTTT. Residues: CASSQSAYNSPLHF.

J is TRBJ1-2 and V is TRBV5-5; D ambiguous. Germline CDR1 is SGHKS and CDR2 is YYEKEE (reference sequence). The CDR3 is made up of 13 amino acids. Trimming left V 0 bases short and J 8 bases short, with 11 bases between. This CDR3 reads CASSLGALRGYTF. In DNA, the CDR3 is TGTGCCAGCAGCTTGGGTGCACTTAGGGGCTACACCTTC.

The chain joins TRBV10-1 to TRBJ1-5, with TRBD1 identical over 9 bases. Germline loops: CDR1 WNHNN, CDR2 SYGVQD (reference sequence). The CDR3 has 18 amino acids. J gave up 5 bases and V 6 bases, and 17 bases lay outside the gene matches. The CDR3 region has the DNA TGCGCCAGCAGCTGTGGACAGGGGTTAAGTATTGTATATCAGCCCCAGCATTTT. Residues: CASSCGQGLSIVYQPQHF.

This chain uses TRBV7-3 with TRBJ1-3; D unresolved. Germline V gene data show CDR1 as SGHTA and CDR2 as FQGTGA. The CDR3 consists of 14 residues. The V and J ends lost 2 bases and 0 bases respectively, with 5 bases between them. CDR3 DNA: TGTGCCAGCAGCTTAGGAAGCTCTGGAAACACCATATATTTT. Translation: CASSLGSSGNTIYF.

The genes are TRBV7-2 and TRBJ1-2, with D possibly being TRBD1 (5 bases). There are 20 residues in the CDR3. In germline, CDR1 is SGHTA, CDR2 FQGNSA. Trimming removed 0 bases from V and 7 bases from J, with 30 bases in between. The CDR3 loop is CASSLARWAGRSSRRFGYTF. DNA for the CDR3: TGTGCCAGCAGCTTAGCGCGGTGGGCAGGGAGGTCCTCGAGAAGGTTTGGCTACACCTTC.

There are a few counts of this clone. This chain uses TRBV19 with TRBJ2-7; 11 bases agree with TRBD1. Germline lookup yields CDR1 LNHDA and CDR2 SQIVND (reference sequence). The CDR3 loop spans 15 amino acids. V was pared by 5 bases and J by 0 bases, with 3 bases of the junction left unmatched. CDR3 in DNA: TGTGCCAGTAGTCCCGGGACAGGGGGCTCCTACGAGCAGTACTTC. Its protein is CASSPGTGGSYEQYF.

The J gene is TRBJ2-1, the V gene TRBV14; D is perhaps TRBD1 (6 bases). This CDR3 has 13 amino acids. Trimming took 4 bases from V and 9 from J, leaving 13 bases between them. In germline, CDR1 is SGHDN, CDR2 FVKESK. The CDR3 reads CASSLRTEREQFF. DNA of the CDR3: TGTGCCAGCAGCCTCCGGACAGAACGTGAGCAGTTCTTC.

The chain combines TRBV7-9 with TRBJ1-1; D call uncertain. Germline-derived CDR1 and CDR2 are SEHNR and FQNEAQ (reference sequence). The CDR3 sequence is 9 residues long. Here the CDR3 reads CAEGAEAFF. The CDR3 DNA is TGTGCAGAGGGAGCTGAAGCTTTCTTT.

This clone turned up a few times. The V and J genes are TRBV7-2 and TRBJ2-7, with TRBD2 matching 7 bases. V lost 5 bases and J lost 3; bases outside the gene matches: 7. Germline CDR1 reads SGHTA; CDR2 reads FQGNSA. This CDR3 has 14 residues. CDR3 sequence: CASSPRGTDYEQYF. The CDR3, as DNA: TGTGCCAGCAGCCCGCGGGGGACCGACTACGAGCAGTACTTC.

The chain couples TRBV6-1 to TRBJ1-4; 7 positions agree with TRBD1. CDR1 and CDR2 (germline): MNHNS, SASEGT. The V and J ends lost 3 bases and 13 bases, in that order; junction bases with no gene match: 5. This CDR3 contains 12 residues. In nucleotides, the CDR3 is TGTGCCAGCAGTGACCAGGGGGGAAGACTGTTTTTT. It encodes CASSDQGGRLFF.

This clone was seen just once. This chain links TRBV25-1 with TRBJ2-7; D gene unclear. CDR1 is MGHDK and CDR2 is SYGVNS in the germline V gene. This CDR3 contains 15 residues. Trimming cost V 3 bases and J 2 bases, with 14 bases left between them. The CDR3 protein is CASSDGQDLTYEQYF. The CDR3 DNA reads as TGTGCCAGCAGTGATGGTCAGGACCTGACCTACGAGCAGTACTTC.

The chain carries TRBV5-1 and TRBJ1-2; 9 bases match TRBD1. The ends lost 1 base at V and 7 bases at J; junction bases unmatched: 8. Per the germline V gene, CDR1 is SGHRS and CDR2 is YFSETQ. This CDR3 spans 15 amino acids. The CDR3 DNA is TGCGCCAGCAGCTTGAGCTGGGACAGGGTTAGTGGCTACACCTTC. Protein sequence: CASSLSWDRVSGYTF.

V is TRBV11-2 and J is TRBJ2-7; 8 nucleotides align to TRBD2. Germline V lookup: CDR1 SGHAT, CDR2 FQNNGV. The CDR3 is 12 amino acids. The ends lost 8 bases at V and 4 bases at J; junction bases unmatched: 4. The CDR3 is CASVGGGYEQYF. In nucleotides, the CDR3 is TGTGCCAGCGTCGGCGGGGGGTACGAGCAGTACTTC. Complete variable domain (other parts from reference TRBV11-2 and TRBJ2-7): EAGVAQSPRYKIIEKRQSVAFWCNPISGHATLYWYQQILGQGPKLLIQFQNNGVVDDSQLPKDRFSAERLKGVDSTLKIQPAKLEDSAVYLCASVGGGYEQYFGPGTRLTVT.

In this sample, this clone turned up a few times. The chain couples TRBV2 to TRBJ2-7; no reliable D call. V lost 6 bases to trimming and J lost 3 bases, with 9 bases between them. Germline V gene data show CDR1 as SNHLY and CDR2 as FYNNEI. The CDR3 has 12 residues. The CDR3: CASRTDGYEQYF. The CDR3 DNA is TGTGCCAGCAGAACGGACGGCTACGAGCAGTACTTC.

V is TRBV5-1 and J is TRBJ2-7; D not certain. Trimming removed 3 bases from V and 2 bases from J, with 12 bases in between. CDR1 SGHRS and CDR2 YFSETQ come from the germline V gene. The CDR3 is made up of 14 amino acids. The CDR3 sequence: CASSSHRGTYEQYF. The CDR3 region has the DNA TGCGCCAGCAGCTCACACAGAGGTACCTACGAGCAGTACTTC.

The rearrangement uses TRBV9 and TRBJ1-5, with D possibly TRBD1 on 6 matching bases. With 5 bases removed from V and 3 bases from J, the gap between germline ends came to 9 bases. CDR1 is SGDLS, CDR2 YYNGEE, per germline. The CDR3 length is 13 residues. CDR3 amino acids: CASSTGPNQPQHF. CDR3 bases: TGTGCCAGCAGTACAGGGCCCAATCAGCCCCAGCATTTT.

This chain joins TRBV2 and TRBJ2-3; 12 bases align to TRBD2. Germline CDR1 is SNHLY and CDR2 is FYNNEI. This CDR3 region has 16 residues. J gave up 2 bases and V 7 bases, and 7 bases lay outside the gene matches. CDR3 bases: TGTGCCAGCAATAGAAGGACTAGCGGGATCACAGATACGCAGTATTTT. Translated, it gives CASNRRTSGITDTQYF.

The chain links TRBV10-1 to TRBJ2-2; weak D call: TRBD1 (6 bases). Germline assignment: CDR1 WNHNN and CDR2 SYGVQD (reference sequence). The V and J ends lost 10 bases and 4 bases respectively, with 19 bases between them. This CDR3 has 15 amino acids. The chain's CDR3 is CAIIQGGEGTGELFF. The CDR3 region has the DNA TGCGCCATAATACAGGGCGGAGAAGGCACCGGGGAGCTGTTTTTT.

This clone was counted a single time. CDR3 loop: CASSEGAGPRNQPQHF. In nucleotides, the CDR3 is TGTGCCAGCAGTGAAGGCGCGGGTCCCCGCAATCAGCCCCAGCATTTT. The chain joins TRBV2 to TRBJ1-5; D unresolved. V lost 1 base and J 2 bases, leaving 12 bases between the germline ends. The CDR3 length is 16 residues. CDR1 is SNHLY, CDR2 FYNNEI, per germline.